The 2 T cell receptor beta chains below were found in one sample sequenced in a study of T cells in Graves' hyperthyroidism and ophthalmopathy. The source material, RNA transcripts, was used to amplify TCR beta CDR3 regions. In the first-round RT-PCR of the TCR CDR3, the HTBI primer set was used. MiXCR, applied by TCRdb to the multiplex PCR reads, yields one record per CDR3 protein. Of fewer than 550,000 distinct CDR3 sequences in the sample, more than 15% are singletons; the top ten hold around 7.3%. Sequenced input: blood. The origin of the receptors is a woman under 30 with Graves' hyperthyroidism.

This clonotype was seen more than once but under ten times. One end of the junction fails to match germline, which may point to a read error. The chain is built from TRBV20-1 and TRBJ2-7, with 8 bases that match TRBD1. Germline values: CDR1 DFQATT, CDR2 SNEGSKA (reference sequence). The CDR3 runs 15 residues. For the CDR3, the DNA is TGCAGTGCTAAACTAGGACAGGGTAAATCCTGCGAGCAGTACTTC. It specifies CSAKLGQGKSCEQYF.

This clonotype came up many times. The rearrangement joins TRBV11-2 to TRBJ1-2; TRBD1 matches 8 bases. V dropped 5 bases and J dropped 8; count of bases not matched to a gene: 7. The length of the CDR3 is 13 residues. The V gene's germline CDR1 is SGHAT and CDR2 FQNNGV. The CDR3 spells CASSPQGAGGYTF. The CDR3, as DNA: TGTGCCAGCAGCCCTCAGGGGGCGGGGGGCTACACCTTC.